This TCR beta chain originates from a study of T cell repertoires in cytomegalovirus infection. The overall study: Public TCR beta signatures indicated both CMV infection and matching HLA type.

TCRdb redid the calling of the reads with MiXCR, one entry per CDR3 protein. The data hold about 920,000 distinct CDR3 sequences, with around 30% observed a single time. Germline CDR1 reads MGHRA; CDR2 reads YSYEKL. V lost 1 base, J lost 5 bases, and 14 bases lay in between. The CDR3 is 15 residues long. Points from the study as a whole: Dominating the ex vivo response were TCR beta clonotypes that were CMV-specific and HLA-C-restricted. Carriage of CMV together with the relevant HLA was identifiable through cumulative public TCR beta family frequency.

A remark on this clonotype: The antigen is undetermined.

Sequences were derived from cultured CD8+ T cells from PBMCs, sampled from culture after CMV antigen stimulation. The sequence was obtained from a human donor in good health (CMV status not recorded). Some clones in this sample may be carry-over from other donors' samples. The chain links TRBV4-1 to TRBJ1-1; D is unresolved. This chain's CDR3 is CASSQGTGTGTEAFF. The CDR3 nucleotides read TGCGCCAGCAGCCAAGGTACTGGCACGGGGACTGAAGCTTTCTTT.